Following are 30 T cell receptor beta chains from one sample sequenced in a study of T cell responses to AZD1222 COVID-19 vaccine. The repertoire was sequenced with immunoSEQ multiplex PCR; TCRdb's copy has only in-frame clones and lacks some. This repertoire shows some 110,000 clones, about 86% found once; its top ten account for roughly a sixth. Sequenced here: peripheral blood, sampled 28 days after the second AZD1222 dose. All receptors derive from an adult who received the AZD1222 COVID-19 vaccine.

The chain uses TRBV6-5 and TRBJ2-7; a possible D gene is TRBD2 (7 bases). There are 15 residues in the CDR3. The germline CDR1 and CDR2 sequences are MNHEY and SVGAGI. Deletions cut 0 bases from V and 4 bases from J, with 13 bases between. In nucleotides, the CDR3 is TGTGCCAGCAGTTACTCGGGGGGGCTGGGATACGAGCAGTACTTC. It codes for CASSYSGGLGYEQYF.

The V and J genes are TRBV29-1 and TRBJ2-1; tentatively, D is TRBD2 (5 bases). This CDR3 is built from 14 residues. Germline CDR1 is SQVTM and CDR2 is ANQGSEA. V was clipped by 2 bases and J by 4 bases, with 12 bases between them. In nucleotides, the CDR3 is TGCAGCGTTGAATCCGGGGAAGGGTACAATGAGCAGTTCTTC. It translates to CSVESGEGYNEQFF.

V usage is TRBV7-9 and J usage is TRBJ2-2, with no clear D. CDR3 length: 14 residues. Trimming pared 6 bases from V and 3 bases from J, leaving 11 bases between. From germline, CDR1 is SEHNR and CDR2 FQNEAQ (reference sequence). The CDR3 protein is CASSAGFYTGELFF. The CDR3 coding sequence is TGTGCCAGCAGTGCCGGGTTCTACACCGGGGAGCTGTTTTTT. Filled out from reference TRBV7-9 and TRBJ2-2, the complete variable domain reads DTGVSQNPRHKITKRGQNVTFRCDPISEHNRLYWYRQTLGQGPEFLTYFQNEAQLEKSRLLSDRFSAERPKGSFSTLEIQRTEQGDSAMYLCASSAGFYTGELFFGEGSRLTVL.

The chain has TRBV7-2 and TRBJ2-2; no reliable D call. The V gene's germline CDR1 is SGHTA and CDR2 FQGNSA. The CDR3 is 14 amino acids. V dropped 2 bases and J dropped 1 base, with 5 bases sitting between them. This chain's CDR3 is CASSLRLNTGELFF. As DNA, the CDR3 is TGTGCCAGCAGCTTACGTCTGAACACCGGGGAGCTGTTTTTT.

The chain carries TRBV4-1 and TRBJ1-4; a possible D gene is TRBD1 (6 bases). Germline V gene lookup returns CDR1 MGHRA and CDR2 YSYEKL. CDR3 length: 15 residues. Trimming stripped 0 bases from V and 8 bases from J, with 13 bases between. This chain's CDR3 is CASSQDRGGMEKLFF. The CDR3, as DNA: TGCGCCAGCAGCCAAGATAGAGGGGGGATGGAAAAACTGTTTTTT.

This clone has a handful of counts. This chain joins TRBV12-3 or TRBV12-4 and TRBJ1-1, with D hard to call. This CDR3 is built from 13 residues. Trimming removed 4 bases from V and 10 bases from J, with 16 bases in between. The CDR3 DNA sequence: TGTGCCAGCAGTTACCAAGGGTGGCTGCGAGCTTTCTTT. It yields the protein CASSYQGWLRAFF.

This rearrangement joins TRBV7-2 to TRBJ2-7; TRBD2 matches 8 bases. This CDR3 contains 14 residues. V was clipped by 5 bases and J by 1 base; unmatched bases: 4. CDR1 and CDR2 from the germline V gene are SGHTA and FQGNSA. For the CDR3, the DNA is TGTGCCAGCAGCACCAGCGGGGGATCCTACGAGCAGTACTTC. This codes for CASSTSGGSYEQYF.

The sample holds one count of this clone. The CDR3: CASSSGETQYF. CDR3 sequence (DNA): TGTGCCAGCAGTTCCGGAGAGACCCAGTACTTC. J is TRBJ2-5 and V is TRBV12-3 or TRBV12-4; D call uncertain. The CDR3 contains 11 residues. V was cut by 4 bases and J by 4 bases, with 4 bases left in between.

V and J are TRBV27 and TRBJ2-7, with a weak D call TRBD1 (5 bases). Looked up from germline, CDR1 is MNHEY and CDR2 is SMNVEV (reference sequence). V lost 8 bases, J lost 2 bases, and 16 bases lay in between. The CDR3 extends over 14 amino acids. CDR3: CASGRAGRPYEQYF. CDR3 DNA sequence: TGTGCCAGCGGTAGGGCAGGGCGTCCCTACGAGCAGTACTTC.

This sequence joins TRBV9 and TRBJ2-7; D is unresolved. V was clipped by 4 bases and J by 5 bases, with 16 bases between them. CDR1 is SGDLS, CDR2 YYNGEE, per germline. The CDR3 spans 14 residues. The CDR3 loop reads CASSPLGKVDEQYF. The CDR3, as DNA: TGTGCCAGCAGCCCTTTAGGGAAGGTCGACGAGCAGTACTTC.

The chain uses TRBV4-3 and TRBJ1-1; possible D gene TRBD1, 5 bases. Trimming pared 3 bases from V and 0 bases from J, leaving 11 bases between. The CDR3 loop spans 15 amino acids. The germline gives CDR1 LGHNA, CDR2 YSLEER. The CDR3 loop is CASSQGRSVNTEAFF. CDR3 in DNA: TGCGCCAGCAGCCAGGGACGGAGCGTGAACACTGAAGCTTTCTTT.

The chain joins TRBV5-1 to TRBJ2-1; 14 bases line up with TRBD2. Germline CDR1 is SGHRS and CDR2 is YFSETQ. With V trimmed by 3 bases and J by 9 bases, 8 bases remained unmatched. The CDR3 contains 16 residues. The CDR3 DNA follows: TGCGCCAGCAGCTCCAATCCGGGACTAGCGGGAGTTGAGCAGTTCTTC. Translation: CASSSNPGLAGVEQFF.

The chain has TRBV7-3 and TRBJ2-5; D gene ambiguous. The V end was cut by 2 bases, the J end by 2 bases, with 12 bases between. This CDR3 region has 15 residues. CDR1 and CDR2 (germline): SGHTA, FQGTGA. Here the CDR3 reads CASSLPRHNQETQYF. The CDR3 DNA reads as TGTGCCAGCAGCTTACCGCGACACAATCAAGAGACCCAGTACTTC.

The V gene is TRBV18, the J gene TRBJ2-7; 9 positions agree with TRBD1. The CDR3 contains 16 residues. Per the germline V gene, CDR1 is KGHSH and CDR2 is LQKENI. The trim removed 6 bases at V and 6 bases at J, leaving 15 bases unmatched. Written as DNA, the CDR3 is TGTGCCAGCTCTCCTAGTCCCGGGACAGGGTTGGGCGAGCAGTACTTC. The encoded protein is CASSPSPGTGLGEQYF.

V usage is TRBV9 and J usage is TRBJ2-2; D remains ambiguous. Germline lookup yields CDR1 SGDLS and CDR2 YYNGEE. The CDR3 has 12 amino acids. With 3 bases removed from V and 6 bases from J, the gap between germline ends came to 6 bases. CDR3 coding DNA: TGTGCCAGCAGCGCCAAATCCGGGGAGCTGTTTTTT. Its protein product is CASSAKSGELFF.

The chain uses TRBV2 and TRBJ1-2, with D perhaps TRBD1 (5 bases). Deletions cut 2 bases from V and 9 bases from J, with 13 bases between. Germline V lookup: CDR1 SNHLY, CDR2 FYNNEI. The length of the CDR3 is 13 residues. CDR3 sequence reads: CASSEYVGARYTF. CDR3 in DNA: TGTGCCAGCAGTGAATATGTCGGGGCCCGCTACACCTTC.

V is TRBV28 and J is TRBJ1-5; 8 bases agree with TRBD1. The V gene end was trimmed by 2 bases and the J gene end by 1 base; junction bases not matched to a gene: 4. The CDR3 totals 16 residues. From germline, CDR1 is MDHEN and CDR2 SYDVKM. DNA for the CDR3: TGTGCCAGCAGTTTAGTCAGGGGGCGAAGCAATCAGCCCCAGCATTTT. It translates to CASSLVRGRSNQPQHF. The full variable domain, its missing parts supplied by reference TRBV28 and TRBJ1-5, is DVKVTQSSRYLVKRTGEKVFLECVQDMDHENMFWYRQDPGLGLRLIYFSYDVKMKEKGDIPEGYSVSREKKERFSLILESASTNQTSMYLCASSLVRGRSNQPQHFGDGTRLSIL.

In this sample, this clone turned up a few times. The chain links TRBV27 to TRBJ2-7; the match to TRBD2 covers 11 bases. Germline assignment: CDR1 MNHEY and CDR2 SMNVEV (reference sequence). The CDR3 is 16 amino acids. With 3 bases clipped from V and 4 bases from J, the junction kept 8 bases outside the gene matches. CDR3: CASSFIAGGTLYEQYF. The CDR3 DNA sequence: TGTGCCAGCAGTTTCATAGCGGGGGGGACTTTATACGAGCAGTACTTC.

The CDR3 nucleotides read TGTGCCACACACAGCAACAGGAACACTGAAGCTTTCTTT. This translates into CATHSNRNTEAFF. J is TRBJ1-1 and V is TRBV10-3, with unresolved D. There are 13 residues in the CDR3. Trimming removed 10 bases from V and 1 base from J, with 13 bases in between. From germline, CDR1 is ENHRY and CDR2 SYGVKD.

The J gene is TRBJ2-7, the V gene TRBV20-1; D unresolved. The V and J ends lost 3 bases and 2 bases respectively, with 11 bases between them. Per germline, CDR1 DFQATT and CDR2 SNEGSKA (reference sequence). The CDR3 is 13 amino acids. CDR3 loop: CSASGDNPYEQYF. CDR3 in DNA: TGCAGTGCTAGTGGTGACAACCCCTACGAGCAGTACTTC.

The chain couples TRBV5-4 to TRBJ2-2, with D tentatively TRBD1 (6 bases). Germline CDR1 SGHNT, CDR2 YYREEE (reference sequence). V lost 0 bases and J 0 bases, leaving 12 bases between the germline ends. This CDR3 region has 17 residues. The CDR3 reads CASSLASDSTNTGELFF. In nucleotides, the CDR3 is TGTGCCAGCAGCTTGGCGTCGGACAGCACGAACACCGGGGAGCTGTTTTTT.

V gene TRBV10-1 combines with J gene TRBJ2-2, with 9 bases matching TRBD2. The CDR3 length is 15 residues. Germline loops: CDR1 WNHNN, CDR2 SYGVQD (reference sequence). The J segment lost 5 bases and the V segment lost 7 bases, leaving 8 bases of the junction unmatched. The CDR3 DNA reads TGCGCCAGCACTATTAGCGGGAGAAAAACCGGGGAGCTGTTTTTT. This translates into CASTISGRKTGELFF.

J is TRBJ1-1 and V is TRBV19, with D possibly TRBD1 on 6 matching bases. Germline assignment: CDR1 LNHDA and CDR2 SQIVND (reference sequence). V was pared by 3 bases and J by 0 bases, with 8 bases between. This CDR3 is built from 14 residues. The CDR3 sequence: CASSITGLNTEAFF. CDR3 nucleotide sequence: TGTGCCAGTAGTATTACAGGGCTGAACACTGAAGCTTTCTTT.

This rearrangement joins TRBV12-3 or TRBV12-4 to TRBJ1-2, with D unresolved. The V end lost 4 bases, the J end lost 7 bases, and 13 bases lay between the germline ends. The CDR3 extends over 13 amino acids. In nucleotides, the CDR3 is TGTGCCAGCAGTTCCCTTGGGGTAGGTGGCTACACCTTC. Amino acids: CASSSLGVGGYTF.

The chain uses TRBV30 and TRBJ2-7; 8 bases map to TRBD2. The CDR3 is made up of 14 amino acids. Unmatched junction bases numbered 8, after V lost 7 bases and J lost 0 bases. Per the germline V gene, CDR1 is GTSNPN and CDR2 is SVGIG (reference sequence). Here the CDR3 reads CAYAYSGSSYEQYF. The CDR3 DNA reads TGTGCCTACGCCTACAGCGGGAGCTCCTACGAGCAGTACTTC.

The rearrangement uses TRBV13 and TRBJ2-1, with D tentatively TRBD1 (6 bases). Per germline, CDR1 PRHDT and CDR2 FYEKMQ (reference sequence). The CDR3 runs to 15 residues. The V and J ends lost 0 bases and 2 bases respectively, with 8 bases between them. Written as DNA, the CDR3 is TGTGCCAGCAGCTTAGGTGGGGGCCCCTACAATGAGCAGTTCTTC. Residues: CASSLGGGPYNEQFF.

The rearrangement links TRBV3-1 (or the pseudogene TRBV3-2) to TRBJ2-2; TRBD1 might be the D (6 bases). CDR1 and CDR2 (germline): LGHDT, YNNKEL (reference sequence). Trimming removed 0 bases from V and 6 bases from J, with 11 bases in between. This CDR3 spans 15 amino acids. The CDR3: CASSQDGGHAGELFF. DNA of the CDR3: TGTGCCAGCAGCCAAGATGGGGGCCACGCCGGGGAGCTGTTTTTT.

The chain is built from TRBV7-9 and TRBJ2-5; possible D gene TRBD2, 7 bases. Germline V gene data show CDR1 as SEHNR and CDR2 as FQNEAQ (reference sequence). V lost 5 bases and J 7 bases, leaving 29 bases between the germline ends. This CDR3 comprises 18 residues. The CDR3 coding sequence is TGTGCCAGCAGCGGGATACGTGGAACGGGGGGCCCCTCTTGGACCCAGTACTTC. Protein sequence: CASSGIRGTGGPSWTQYF.

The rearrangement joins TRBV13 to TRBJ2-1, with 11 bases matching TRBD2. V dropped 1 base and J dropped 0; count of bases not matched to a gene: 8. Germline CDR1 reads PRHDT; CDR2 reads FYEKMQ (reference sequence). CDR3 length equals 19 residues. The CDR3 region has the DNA TGTGCCAGCAGCTTAGCGACTAGCGGGGATAGTAGCTCCTACAATGAGCAGTTCTTC. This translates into CASSLATSGDSSSYNEQFF.

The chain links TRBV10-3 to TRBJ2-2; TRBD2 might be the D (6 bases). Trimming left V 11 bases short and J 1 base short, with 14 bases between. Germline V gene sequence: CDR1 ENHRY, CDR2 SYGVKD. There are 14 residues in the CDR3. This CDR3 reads CASATSMNTGELFF. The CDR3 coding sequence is TGTGCCTCGGCGACTAGTATGAACACCGGGGAGCTGTTTTTT.